This TCR beta chain was sequenced in a study of cytomegalovirus exposure and HLA in healthy donors. Findings of the study overall: It was found in a later analysis that first-cohort TCR clusters tended to co-occur in the 120 validation repertoires. Three of the chains that were CMV-associated were confirmed in vitro to be specific for CMV antigens. The authors listed approximately 160 TCR beta chains as cytomegalovirus-associated.

This CDR3 contains 14 residues. Germline V gene sequence: CDR1 SNHLY, CDR2 FYNNEI. Trimming stripped 7 bases from V and 1 base from J, with 8 bases between. The donors were members of the 120-subject validation cohort (separate from the approximately 670-subject first cohort). As regards this clone: Its matching antigen is unknown.

TCRdb keeps only in-frame clones here, not all; method: immunoSEQ multiplex PCR. The sample carries under 300,000 clones, around 90% recorded once. Sequenced: PBMCs. V is TRBV2 and J is TRBJ2-6; tentative D call: TRBD2 (5 bases). This receptor was taken from a woman younger than 30 in good health and CMV-seronegative. CDR3 nucleotide sequence: TGTGCCAGCATCCCGGGATCTGGGGCCAACGTCCTGACTTTC. Translating it yields CASIPGSGANVLTF.